These 12 T cell receptor beta chains were sequenced from one sample in a study of blood T cells in healthy people across ages. Combining a sample-barcoded 5' primer with a J-beta primer mix, a second PCR ran for roughly 7 to 12 cycles. MiXCR, run by TCRdb on the 5' RACE reads, gives a single entry per CDR3 protein. The table shows around 580,000 distinct CDR3 sequences, with 40% to 55% occurring only once. Sequenced: blood. All receptors derive from an elderly man in good health.

The rearrangement uses TRBV9 and TRBJ1-2, with 8 bases matching TRBD1. The CDR3 sequence is 16 residues long. Looked up from germline, CDR1 is SGDLS and CDR2 is YYNGEE. Trimming at V came to 3 bases and at J to 7 bases, leaving 14 bases not matched to a gene. CDR3 in DNA: TGTGCCAGCAGCGCAGGAACGGGACAGGATTACGGTGGCTACACCTTC. The encoded protein is CASSAGTGQDYGGYTF.

This clonotype was recorded a few times. V is TRBV29-1 and J is TRBJ1-1; D possibly corresponds to TRBD1 (5 bases). This CDR3 contains 11 residues. The V and J ends lost 3 bases and 10 bases respectively, with 12 bases between them. Germline V gene lookup returns CDR1 SQVTM and CDR2 ANQGSEA. CDR3 DNA: TGCAGCGTTGAGCCCAGGGCTCGAGCTTTCTTT. This sequence encodes CSVEPRARAFF.

This chain joins TRBV2 and TRBJ2-7; the D gene is possibly TRBD1 (6 bases). The V gene lost 6 bases and the J gene lost 0 bases, with 12 bases spanning the gap. CDR3 length: 14 amino acids. CDR1 is SNHLY, CDR2 FYNNEI, per germline. The CDR3 nucleotides are TGTGCCAGCAGCAGGGGCCCGAACTCCTACGAGCAGTACTTC. It specifies CASSRGPNSYEQYF.

This clonotype was counted between two and nine times. V gene TRBV20-1 combines with J gene TRBJ2-1, with TRBD1 identical over 9 bases. Unmatched junction bases numbered 6, after V lost 4 bases and J lost 8 bases. Germline assignment: CDR1 DFQATT and CDR2 SNEGSKA (reference sequence). The CDR3 has 13 residues. CDR3 DNA sequence: TGCAGTGCTAAAGAAAACAGGGGGCATGAGCAGTTCTTC. Amino acids: CSAKENRGHEQFF.

The rearrangement joins TRBV27 to TRBJ2-6; weak D call: TRBD1 (5 bases). V was clipped by 1 base and J by 1 base, with 11 bases between them. Germline V gives CDR1 MNHEY, CDR2 SMNVEV (reference sequence). This CDR3 contains 17 residues. CDR3 DNA sequence: TGTGCCAGCAGTTTATACGCCAGGGTTTCTGGGGCCAACGTCCTGACTTTC. This translates into CASSLYARVSGANVLTF.

This clonotype was found a few times. A much larger clone differs by one base, so this may be a read error. The V and J genes are TRBV6-6 and TRBJ2-5; a possible D gene is TRBD1 (6 bases). The CDR3 extends over 13 amino acids. Trimming shortened V by 6 bases and J by 11 bases, and 19 bases separated the two germline ends. Germline CDR1 is MNHNY and CDR2 is SVGAGI (reference sequence). For the CDR3, the DNA is TGTGCCAGCAGGGACACAGGGTTTCAGGAGCAGTACTTC. It codes for CASRDTGFQEQYF.

This chain uses TRBV6-6 with TRBJ1-1, with TRBD1 as a possible D gene (5 bases). This CDR3 region has 13 residues. Trimming pared 6 bases from V and 5 bases from J, leaving 13 bases between. Germline lookup yields CDR1 MNHNY and CDR2 SVGAGI (reference sequence). CDR3: CASRKPGGTEAFF. The CDR3 nucleotides read TGTGCCAGCAGGAAACCGGGGGGGACTGAAGCTTTCTTT.

The CDR3, as DNA: TGTGCCAGCAGTTTGCTAGCGGCTGGAGGCTACGAGCAGTACTTC. It codes for CASSLLAAGGYEQYF. The V and J genes are TRBV12-3 or TRBV12-4 and TRBJ2-4; the match to TRBD2 covers 7 bases. The J call may be mistaken, given a closer DNA end match to TRBJ2-7. The length of the CDR3 is 15 residues.

This chain links TRBV21-1 with TRBJ2-5. TRBV21-1 is a pseudogene locus. CDR3 length: 10 amino acids. CDR3 sequence: CATRGETQYF. CDR3 sequence (DNA): TGTGCCACACGCGGAGAGACCCAGTACTTC.

Turning to this clonotype: An end of the junction does not agree with germline; a read error may underlie this. The chain employs TRBV7-2 and TRBJ2-7; D might be TRBD2 (5 bases). The CDR3 is 15 residues long. Germline V gene data show CDR1 as SGHTA and CDR2 as FQGNSA. This CDR3 is CASSLSLAGAGTQYF. CDR3 DNA: TGTGCCAGTAGCTTAAGCCTGGCGGGCGCCGGTACCCAGTACTTC.

This rearrangement joins TRBV15 to TRBJ2-1; the D gene is possibly TRBD2 (6 bases). Between the trimmed V and J ends, which lost 4 bases and 0 bases, there was a span of 13 bases. The CDR3 is made up of 16 amino acids. Germline V gives CDR1 LNHNV, CDR2 YYDKDF (reference sequence). As DNA, the CDR3 is TGTGCCACCAGCACGGGGGACTCCCTCTCCTACAATGAGCAGTTCTTC. It is translated as CATSTGDSLSYNEQFF.

A word on this clonotype: Just one base apart from a much larger clone, this may be a read error. The chain couples TRBV12-3 or TRBV12-4 to TRBJ2-3; 9 bases map to TRBD2. The CDR3 extends over 16 amino acids. The CDR3: CAGSPSSGRNTDTQYF. The CDR3 bases are TGTGCCGGCAGCCCATCAAGCGGGAGGAACACAGATACGCAGTATTTT.